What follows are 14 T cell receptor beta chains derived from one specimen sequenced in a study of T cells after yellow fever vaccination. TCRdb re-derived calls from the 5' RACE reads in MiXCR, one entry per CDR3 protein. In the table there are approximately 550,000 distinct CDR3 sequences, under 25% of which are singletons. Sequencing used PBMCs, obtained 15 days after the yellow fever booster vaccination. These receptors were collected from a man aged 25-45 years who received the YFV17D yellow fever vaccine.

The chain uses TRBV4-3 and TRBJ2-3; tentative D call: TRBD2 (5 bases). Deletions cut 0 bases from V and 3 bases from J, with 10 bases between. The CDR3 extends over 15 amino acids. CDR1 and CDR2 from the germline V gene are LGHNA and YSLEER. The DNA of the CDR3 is TGCGCCAGCAGCCAAGACGGCAGGAGGACAGATACGCAGTATTTT. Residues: CASSQDGRRTDTQYF.

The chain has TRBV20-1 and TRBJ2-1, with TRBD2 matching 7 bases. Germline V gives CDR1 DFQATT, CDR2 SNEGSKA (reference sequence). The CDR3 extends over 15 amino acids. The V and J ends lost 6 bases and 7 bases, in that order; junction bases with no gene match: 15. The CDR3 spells CSAPRGVAGKNEQFF. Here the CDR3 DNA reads TGCAGTGCCCCCCGTGGAGTAGCGGGTAAGAATGAGCAGTTCTTC.

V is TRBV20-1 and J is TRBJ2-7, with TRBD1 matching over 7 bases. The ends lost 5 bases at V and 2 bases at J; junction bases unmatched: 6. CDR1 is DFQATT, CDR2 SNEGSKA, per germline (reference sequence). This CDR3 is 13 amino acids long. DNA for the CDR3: TGCAGTGCTGAAGACAGGGCAGCCTACGAGCAGTACTTC. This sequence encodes CSAEDRAAYEQYF.

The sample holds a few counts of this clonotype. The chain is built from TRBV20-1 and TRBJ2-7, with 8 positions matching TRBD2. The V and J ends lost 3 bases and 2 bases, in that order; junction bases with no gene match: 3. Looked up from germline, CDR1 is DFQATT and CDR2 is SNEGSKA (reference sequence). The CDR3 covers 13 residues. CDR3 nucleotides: TGCAGTGCTAGCGGGAGGGCACCCTACGAGCAGTACTTC. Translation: CSASGRAPYEQYF.

The CDR3 DNA follows: TGCGCCAGCAGCCAAGACGCTAGCGGAAAAAACATTCAGTACTTC. Protein product: CASSQDASGKNIQYF. This chain connects TRBV4-3 to TRBJ2-4; 7 bases are shared with TRBD2. The ends lost 0 bases at V and 4 bases at J; junction bases unmatched: 3. The CDR3 covers 15 residues. Germline V lookup: CDR1 LGHNA, CDR2 YSLEER.

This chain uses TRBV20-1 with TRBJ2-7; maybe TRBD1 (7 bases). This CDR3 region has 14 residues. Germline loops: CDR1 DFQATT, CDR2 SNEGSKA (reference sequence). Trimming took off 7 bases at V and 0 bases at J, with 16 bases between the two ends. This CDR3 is CSVDGGQSSYEQYF. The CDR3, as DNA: TGCAGTGTAGACGGGGGACAGAGCTCCTACGAGCAGTACTTC.

The CDR3 nucleotides are TGTGCCAGCTCACCACCACAGGGGGATACGCAGTATTTT. Amino acids: CASSPPQGDTQYF. The chain combines TRBV18 with TRBJ2-3; 7 nucleotides align to TRBD1. Germline trimming cut 0 bases from V and 6 bases from J; bases unmatched to any gene: 0. The CDR3 covers 13 residues. Germline V gene sequence: CDR1 KGHSH, CDR2 LQKENI.

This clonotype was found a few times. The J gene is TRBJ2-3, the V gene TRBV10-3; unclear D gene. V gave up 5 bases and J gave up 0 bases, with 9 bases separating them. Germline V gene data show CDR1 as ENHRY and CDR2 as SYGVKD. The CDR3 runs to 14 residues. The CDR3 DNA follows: TGTGCCATCAGTAACACCCCGAGCACAGATACGCAGTATTTT. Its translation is CAISNTPSTDTQYF.

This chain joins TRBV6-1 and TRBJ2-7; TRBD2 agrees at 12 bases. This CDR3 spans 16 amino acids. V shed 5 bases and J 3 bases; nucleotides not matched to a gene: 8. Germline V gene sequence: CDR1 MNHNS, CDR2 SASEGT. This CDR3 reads CASSRGLAGWDYEQYF. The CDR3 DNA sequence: TGTGCCAGCAGTCGGGGACTAGCGGGTTGGGACTACGAGCAGTACTTC.

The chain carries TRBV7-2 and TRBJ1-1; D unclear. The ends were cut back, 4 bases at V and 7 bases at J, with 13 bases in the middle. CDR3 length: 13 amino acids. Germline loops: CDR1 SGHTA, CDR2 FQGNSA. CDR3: CASSSRAVIEAFF. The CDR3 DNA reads TGTGCCAGCAGCTCCCGGGCAGTCATTGAAGCTTTCTTT.

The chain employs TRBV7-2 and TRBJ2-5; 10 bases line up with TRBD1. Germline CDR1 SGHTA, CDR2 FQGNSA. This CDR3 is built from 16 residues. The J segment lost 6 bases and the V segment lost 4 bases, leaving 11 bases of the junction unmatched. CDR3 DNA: TGTGCCAGCAGCTCATACCTGAGGGACAGGGGTCAGACCCAGTACTTC. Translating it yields CASSSYLRDRGQTQYF.

The CDR3 bases are TGCAGTGCTGCGTCGGACTCCAATGAGCAGTTCTTC. This translates into CSAASDSNEQFF. V is TRBV20-1 and J is TRBJ2-1; possible D gene TRBD2, 5 bases. This CDR3 comprises 12 residues. Germline assignment: CDR1 DFQATT and CDR2 SNEGSKA (reference sequence). V lost 5 bases, J lost 6 bases, and 11 bases lay in between.

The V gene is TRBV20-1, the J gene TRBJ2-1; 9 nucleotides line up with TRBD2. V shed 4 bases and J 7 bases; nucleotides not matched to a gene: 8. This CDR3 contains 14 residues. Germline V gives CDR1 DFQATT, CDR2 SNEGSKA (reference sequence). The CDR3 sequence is CSATLAGAVNEQFF. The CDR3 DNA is TGCAGTGCTACTTTAGCGGGAGCGGTGAATGAGCAGTTCTTC.

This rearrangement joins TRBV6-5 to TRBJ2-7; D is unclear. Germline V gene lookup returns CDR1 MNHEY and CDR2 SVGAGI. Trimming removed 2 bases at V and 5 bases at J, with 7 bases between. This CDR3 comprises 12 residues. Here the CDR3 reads CASSYPGHEQYF. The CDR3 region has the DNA TGTGCCAGCAGTTACCCTGGTCACGAGCAGTACTTC.